The present T cell receptor (beta chain) was sequenced within a study of T cells after yellow fever vaccination. Looking at the study overall: SMART-Seq v4 Ultra Low Input prepared the low-cell-number fractions. Overall study results and limits: A faster peak, day 5 versus 15, was reached by the weaker secondary response.

This clonotype was observed at least ten times. Antigen specificity is unknown. Universal primer sites and UMIs were introduced during 5'RACE template-switching synthesis of TCR cDNA. Via MiXCR, TCRdb re-called the 5' RACE reads, giving one row per CDR3 protein. Here the sample spans some 200,000 distinct CDR3 sequences, 3% to 3.5% being singletons. Germline V gene data show CDR1 as MNHEY and CDR2 as SVGAGI. V was shortened by 3 bases and J by 3 bases, with 15 bases between the two germline ends. The CDR3 is 15 residues long. Here the sequenced sample was CD4+ T cells sorted from PBMCs, taken 10 days after the yellow fever booster vaccination. The rearrangement links TRBV6-5 to TRBJ2-7; D not certain. This TCR came from a man younger than 30 who received the YFV17D yellow fever vaccine. CDR3 loop: CASSYRAAPRYEQYV. The DNA for the CDR3 is TGTGCCAGCAGTTATAGGGCAGCCCCTCGCTACGAGCAGTACGTC.